Following are 4 T cell receptor beta chains from one sample sequenced in a study of cytomegalovirus exposure and HLA in healthy donors. PCR employed 60 Vbeta and 13 Jbeta primers. Using immunoSEQ multiplex PCR, the repertoire was profiled, and TCRdb retains in-frame clones only, with some absent. The data show about 100,000 clones, 65% to 75% seen once. The sequencing input was PBMCs. These receptors all come from a female donor in good health and CMV-seropositive.

The V gene is TRBV9, the J gene TRBJ1-2, with a weak D call TRBD1 (6 bases). Trimming pared 4 bases from V and 5 bases from J, leaving 15 bases between. The CDR3 runs to 14 residues. CDR1 and CDR2 from the germline V gene are SGDLS and YYNGEE. The CDR3 sequence: CASSPNRQVYGYTF. In DNA, the CDR3 is TGTGCCAGCAGCCCAAATCGACAGGTTTATGGCTACACCTTC.

The table lists this clone with a count of one. This rearrangement joins TRBV5-4 to TRBJ1-2; D may be TRBD1 (5 bases). The V gene's germline CDR1 is SGHNT and CDR2 YYREEE (reference sequence). The CDR3 length is 15 residues. V lost 0 bases and J 1 base, leaving 10 bases between the germline ends. CDR3 DNA sequence: TGTGCCAGCAGCTTGGCGGCAGGGCGTAACTATGGCTACACCTTC. Encoded protein: CASSLAAGRNYGYTF. Full variable domain (outside the CDR3, taken from reference TRBV5-4 and TRBJ1-2): ETGVTQSPTHLIKTRGQQVTLRCSSQSGHNTVSWYQQALGQGPQFIFQYYREEENGRGNFPPRFSGLQFPNYSSELNVNALELDDSALYLCASSLAAGRNYGYTFGSGTRLTVV.

The V and J genes are TRBV25-1 and TRBJ2-2; 9 bases map to TRBD2. This CDR3 has 15 residues. The ends lost 4 bases at V and 7 bases at J; junction bases unmatched: 7. Germline CDR1 MGHDK, CDR2 SYGVNS. The CDR3 spells CASSVASGEIGELFF. CDR3 coding DNA: TGTGCCAGCAGTGTGGCTAGCGGGGAGATCGGGGAGCTGTTTTTT.

The V call is TRBV6-5, the J call TRBJ1-4, with D perhaps TRBD1 (5 bases). Germline CDR1 reads MNHEY; CDR2 reads SVGAGI. The CDR3 consists of 14 residues. Trimming left V 6 bases short and J 8 bases short, with 16 bases between. CDR3 in DNA: TGTGCCAGCAGGCAAAGGGGCGTAAGGGAAAAACTGTTTTTT. Encoded protein: CASRQRGVREKLFF.